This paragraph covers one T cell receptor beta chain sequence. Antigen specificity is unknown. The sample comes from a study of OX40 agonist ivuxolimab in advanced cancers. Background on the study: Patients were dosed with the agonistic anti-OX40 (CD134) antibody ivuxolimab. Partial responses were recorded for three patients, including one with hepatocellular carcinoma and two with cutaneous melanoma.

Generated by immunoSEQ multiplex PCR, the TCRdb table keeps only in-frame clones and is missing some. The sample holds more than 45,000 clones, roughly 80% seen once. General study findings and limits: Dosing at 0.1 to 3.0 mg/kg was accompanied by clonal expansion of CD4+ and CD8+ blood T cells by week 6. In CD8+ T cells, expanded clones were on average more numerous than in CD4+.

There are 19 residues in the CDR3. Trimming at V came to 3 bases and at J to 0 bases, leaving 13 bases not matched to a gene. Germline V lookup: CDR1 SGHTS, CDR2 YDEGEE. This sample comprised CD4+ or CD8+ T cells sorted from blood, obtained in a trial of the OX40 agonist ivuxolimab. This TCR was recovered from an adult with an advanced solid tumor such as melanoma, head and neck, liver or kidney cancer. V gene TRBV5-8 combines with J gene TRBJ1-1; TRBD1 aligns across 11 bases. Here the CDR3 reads CASSSFYGTGGTMNTEAFF. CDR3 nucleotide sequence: TGTGCCAGCAGCTCCTTTTACGGGACAGGGGGAACGATGAACACTGAAGCTTTCTTT.